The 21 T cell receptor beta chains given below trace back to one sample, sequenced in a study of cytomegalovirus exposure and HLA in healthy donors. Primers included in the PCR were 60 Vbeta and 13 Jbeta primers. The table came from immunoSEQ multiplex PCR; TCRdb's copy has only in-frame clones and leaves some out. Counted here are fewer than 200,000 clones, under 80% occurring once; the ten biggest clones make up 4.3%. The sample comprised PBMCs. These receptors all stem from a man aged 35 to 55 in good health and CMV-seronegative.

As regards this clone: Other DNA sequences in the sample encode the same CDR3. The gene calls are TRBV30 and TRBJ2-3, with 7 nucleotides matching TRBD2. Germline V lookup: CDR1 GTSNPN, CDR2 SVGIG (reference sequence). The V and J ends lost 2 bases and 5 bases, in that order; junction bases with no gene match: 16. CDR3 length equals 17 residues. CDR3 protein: CAWSTYPSSGGQDTQYF. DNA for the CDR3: TGTGCCTGGAGTACGTACCCATCTAGCGGAGGCCAAGATACGCAGTATTTT.

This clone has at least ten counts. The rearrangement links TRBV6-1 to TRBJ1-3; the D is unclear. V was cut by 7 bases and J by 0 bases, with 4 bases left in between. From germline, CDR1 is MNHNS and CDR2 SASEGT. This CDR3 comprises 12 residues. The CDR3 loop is CASTSSGNTIYF. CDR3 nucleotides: TGTGCCAGCACCAGCTCTGGAAACACCATATATTTT.

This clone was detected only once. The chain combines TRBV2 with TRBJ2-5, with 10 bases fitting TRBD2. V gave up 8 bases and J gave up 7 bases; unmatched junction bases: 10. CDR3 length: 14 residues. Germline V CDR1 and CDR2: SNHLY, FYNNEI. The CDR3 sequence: CASYKAGGPGTQYF. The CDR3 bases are TGTGCCAGCTATAAAGCGGGGGGGCCGGGGACCCAGTACTTC.

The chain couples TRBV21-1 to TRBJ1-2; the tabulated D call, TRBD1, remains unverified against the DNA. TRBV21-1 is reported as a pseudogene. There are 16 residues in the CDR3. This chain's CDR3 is CASSKALGTGDYGYTF. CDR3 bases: TGTGCCAGCAGCAAAGCGCTGGGGACAGGGGACTATGGCTACACCTTC.

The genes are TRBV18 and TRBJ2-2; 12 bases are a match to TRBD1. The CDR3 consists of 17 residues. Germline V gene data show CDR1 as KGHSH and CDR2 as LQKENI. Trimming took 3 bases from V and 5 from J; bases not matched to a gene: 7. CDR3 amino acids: CASSPGQGATGTGELFF. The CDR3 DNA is TGTGCCAGCTCACCGGGACAGGGGGCCACGGGGACCGGGGAGCTGTTTTTT.

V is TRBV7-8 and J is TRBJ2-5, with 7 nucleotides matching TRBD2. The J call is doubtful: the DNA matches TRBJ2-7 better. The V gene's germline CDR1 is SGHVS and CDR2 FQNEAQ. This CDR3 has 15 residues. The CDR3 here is CASSLASTGGYEQYF. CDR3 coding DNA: TGTGCCAGCAGCTTAGCGTCGACGGGAGGCTACGAGCAGTACTTC.

Here the CDR3 DNA reads TGCGCCAGCAGCCAAGGTCTGAGGGCGGCCGAGCAGTACTTC. Amino acid sequence: CASSQGLRAAEQYF. The chain is built from TRBV4-1 and TRBJ2-7, with a weak D call TRBD2 (5 bases). Between the trimmed V and J ends, which lost 1 base and 6 bases, there was a span of 13 bases. Germline assignment: CDR1 MGHRA and CDR2 YSYEKL. This CDR3 has 14 amino acids.

The CDR3 loop is CAISESRAQGAEAFF. The CDR3 DNA reads as TGTGCCATCAGTGAGTCAAGGGCCCAAGGGGCTGAAGCTTTCTTT. The chain employs TRBV10-3 and TRBJ1-1, with a tentative D call TRBD1 (5 bases). Trimming stripped 0 bases from V and 6 bases from J, with 14 bases between. The CDR3 consists of 15 residues. In germline, CDR1 is ENHRY, CDR2 SYGVKD.

This chain's CDR3 is CASRALAKNEQFF. The CDR3 bases are TGTGCCAGCAGGGCACTAGCGAAGAATGAGCAGTTCTTC. The chain joins TRBV25-1 to TRBJ2-1, with TRBD2 identical over 7 bases. Germline CDR1 reads MGHDK; CDR2 reads SYGVNS. This CDR3 comprises 13 residues. Trimming took 6 bases from V and 7 from J; bases not matched to a gene: 6.

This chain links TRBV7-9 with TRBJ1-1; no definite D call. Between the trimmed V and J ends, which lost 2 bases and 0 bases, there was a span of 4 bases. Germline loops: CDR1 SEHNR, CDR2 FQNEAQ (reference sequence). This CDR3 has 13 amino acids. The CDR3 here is CASSLYVNTEAFF. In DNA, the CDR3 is TGTGCCAGCAGCTTATATGTGAACACTGAAGCTTTCTTT. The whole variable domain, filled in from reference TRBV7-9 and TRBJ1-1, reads DTGVSQNPRHKITKRGQNVTFRCDPISEHNRLYWYRQTLGQGPEFLTYFQNEAQLEKSRLLSDRFSAERPKGSFSTLEIQRTEQGDSAMYLCASSLYVNTEAFFGQGTRLTVV.

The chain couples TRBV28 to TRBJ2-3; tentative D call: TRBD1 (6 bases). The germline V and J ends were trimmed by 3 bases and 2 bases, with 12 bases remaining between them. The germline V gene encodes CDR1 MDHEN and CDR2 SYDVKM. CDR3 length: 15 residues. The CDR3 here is CASSFRTAYTDTQYF. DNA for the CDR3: TGTGCCAGCAGTTTTCGGACAGCCTACACAGATACGCAGTATTTT. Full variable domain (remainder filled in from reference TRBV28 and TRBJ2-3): DVKVTQSSRYLVKRTGEKVFLECVQDMDHENMFWYRQDPGLGLRLIYFSYDVKMKEKGDIPEGYSVSREKKERFSLILESASTNQTSMYLCASSFRTAYTDTQYFGPGTRLTVL.

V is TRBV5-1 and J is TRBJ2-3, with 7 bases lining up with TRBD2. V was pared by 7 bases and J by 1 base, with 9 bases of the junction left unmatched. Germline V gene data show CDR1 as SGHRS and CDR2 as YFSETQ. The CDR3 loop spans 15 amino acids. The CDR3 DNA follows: TGCGCCAGCTCTCTTTTGGCGGGGGGCACAGATACGCAGTATTTT. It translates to CASSLLAGGTDTQYF.

Here the CDR3 DNA reads TGTGCCAGCAGCTTAAATCGTGACACTGAAGCTTTCTTT. Encoded protein: CASSLNRDTEAFF. The rearrangement links TRBV7-2 to TRBJ1-1; D remains ambiguous. The CDR3 consists of 13 residues. V shed 2 bases and J shed 3 bases, with 7 bases lying between them. Germline CDR1 and CDR2: SGHTA and FQGNSA.

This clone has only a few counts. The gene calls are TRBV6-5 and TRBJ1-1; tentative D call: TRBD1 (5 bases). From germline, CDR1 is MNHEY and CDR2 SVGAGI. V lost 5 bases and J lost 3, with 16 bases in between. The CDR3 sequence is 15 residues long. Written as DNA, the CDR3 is TGTGCCAGCAGTCGGGACTTTCAATGGGACACTGAAGCTTTCTTT. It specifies CASSRDFQWDTEAFF.

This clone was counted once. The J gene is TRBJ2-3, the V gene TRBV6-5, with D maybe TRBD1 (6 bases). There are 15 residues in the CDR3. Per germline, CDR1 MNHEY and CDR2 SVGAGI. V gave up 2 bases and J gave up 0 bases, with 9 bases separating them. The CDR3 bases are TGTGCCAGCAGTTACCAGACAGGCAGCACAGATACGCAGTATTTT. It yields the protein CASSYQTGSTDTQYF.

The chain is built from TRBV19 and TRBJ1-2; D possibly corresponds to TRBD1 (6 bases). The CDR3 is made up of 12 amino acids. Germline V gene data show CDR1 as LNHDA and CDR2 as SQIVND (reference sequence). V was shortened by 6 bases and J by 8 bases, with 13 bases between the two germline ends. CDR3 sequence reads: CASRRQEEGYTF. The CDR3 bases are TGTGCCAGTAGACGACAGGAAGAGGGCTACACCTTC.

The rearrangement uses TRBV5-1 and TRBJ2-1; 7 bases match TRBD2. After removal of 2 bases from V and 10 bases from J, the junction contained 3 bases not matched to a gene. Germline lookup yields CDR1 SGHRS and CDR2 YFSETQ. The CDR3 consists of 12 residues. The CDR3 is CASSFWGGEQFF. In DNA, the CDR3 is TGCGCCAGCAGCTTTTGGGGAGGGGAGCAGTTCTTC.

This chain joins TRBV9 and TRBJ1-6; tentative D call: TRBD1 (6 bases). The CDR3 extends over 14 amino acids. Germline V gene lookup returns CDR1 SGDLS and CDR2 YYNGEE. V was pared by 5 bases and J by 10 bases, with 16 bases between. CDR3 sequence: CASRGSRGGSPLHF. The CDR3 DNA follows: TGTGCCAGCAGGGGAAGCAGGGGAGGGTCACCCCTCCACTTT.

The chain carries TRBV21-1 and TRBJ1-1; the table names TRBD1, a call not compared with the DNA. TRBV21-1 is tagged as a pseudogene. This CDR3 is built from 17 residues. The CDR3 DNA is TGTGCCAGCAGAAAGAGGATACAGGGCAGGAACTGCACTGAAGCTTTCTTT. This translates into CASRKRIQGRNCTEAFF.

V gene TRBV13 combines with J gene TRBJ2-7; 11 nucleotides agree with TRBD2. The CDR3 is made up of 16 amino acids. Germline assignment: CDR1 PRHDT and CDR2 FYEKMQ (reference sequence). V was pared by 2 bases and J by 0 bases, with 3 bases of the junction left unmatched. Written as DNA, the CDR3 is TGTGCCAGCAGCTTACGACTAGCGGGGTCCTCCTACGAGCAGTACTTC. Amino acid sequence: CASSLRLAGSSYEQYF.

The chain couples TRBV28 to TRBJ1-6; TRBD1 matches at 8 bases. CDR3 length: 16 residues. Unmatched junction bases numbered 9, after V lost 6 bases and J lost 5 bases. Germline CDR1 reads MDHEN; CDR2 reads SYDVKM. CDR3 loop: CASSLWDRRDNSPLHF. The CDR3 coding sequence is TGTGCCAGCAGCCTCTGGGACAGGCGAGATAATTCACCCCTCCACTTT. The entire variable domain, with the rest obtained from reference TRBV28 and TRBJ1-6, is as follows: DVKVTQSSRYLVKRTGEKVFLECVQDMDHENMFWYRQDPGLGLRLIYFSYDVKMKEKGDIPEGYSVSREKKERFSLILESASTNQTSMYLCASSLWDRRDNSPLHFGNGTRLTVT.